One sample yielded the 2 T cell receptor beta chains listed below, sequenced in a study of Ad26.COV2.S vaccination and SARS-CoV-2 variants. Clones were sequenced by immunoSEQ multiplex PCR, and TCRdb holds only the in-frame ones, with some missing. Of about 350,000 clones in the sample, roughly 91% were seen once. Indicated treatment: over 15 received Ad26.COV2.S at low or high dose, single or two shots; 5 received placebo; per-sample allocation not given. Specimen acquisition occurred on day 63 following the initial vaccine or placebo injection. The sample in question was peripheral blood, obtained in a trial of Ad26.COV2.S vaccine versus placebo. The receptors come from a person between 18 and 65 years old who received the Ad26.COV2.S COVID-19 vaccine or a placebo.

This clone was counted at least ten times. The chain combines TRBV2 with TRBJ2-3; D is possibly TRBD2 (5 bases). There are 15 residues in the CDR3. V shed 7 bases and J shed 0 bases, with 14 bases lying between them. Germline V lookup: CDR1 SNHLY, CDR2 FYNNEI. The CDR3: CASNRGNPSTDTQYF. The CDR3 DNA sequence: TGTGCCAGCAATCGAGGGAACCCTAGCACAGATACGCAGTATTTT. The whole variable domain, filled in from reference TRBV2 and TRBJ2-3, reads EPEVTQTPSHQVTQMGQEVILRCVPISNHLYFYWYRQILGQKVEFLVSFYNNEISEKSEIFDDQFSVERPDGSNFTLKIRSTKLEDSAMYFCASNRGNPSTDTQYFGPGTRLTVL.

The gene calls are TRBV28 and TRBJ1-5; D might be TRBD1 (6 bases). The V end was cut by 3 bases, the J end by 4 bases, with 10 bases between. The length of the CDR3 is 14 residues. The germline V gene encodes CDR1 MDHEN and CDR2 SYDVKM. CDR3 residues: CASSFGTRNQPQHF. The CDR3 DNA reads TGTGCCAGCAGTTTCGGGACACGGAATCAGCCCCAGCATTTT.